This T cell receptor beta chain is drawn from a study of cytomegalovirus exposure and HLA in healthy donors. General observations from the study: Roughly uniform depth of sequencing across donors was assumed in presence/absence analyses. The authors listed roughly 150 TCR beta chains as cytomegalovirus-associated. Common viral pathogens (according to a later analysis) appeared linked to several of the most significant clusters. Later examination showed HLA-associated TCR beta chains had greater clonal expansion than equally common others.

In regard to this clone: Its antigen is undetermined.

The CDR3 has 15 residues. Germline V gene data show CDR1 as MNHEY and CDR2 as SMNVEV (reference sequence). Trimming left V 3 bases short and J 1 base short, with 12 bases between. The PCR was carried out with 60 Vbeta primers and 13 Jbeta primers. Data came from immunoSEQ multiplex PCR; TCRdb stores just in-frame clones and leaves some out. The sample lists approximately 130,000 clones, 83% occurring once. The receptor's source is a middle-aged man in good health and CMV-seronegative. The material sequenced was PBMCs. This rearrangement joins TRBV27 to TRBJ2-5; unclear D gene. In DNA form, the CDR3 reads TGTGCCAGCAGTTTCCCCCTAGTTTTCCAAGAGACCCAGTACTTC. Amino acids: CASSFPLVFQETQYF.